Detailed here is one T cell receptor beta chain. This clone showed up just once. Its antigen is still unknown. No base quality information exists; no much larger clone differs at one position. The cohort consisted of fewer than 700 healthy bone marrow donors. All cohort members were sampled while nominally healthy, although unrecorded immune exposures were likely present. The donor tested CMV seropositive, placing the donor among the 289 seropositive members of the cohort. A peripheral blood sample was provided by each donor, and peripheral blood mononuclear cells were used for TCR beta sequencing. Genomic DNA was extracted from the blood cell samples with the Qiagen DNeasy Blood Extraction Kit. The sample is drawn from a study of cytomegalovirus exposure and HLA in healthy donors (dated by TCRdb to between 2016 and 2019). Background on the whole study: An earlier analysis of some 500 of the donors reported roughly 300 Gb of sequence data and 120 million or so unique TCR beta sequences from approximately 180 million T cells. About 330 gigabases of sequencing data and around 80 million unique TCR sequences made up an early release that covered 500 to 650 HLA-typed donors. The genetic ancestry cluster associated with self-reported Caucasian donors included roughly four fifths of the 398 genotyped donors. The study was designed to test whether signatures of past pathogen exposure could be identified by cataloging public T cell receptors. The study profiled the T cell repertoires of 550 to 700 subjects by immunosequencing and related them to cytomegalovirus serostatus. Along with the roughly 700-subject first cohort, a separate validation cohort of over a hundred different subjects was used. To predict cytomegalovirus infection status, the study brought together high-throughput TCR immunosequencing, statistical association of individual TCRs with disease status, and machine learning. In a later analysis, previously published TCR beta repertoires from about 670 donors were re-analyzed and high-resolution HLA genotyping was added so that TCR occurrence patterns could be studied. Rather than using new phenotypic data, the later analysis identified candidate immune exposures from TCR beta sequences and from how often those sequences occurred across donors. To decide whether each TCR beta V gene segment behaved as functional or pseudogenic, an earlier analysis of approximately 620 of the donors relied on high-throughput TCR beta sequencing. Donor age, sex, ethnicity and CMV serostatus were compiled alongside the repertoire data. In a later genetic analysis, genome-wide SNP genotypes for about 55% of the roughly 670 donors were used, and that subset was treated as a discovery cohort. All discovery cohort repertoires had been generated using a single sequencing platform. Both class I and class II loci were covered by HLA typing, at four-digit resolution. Typing coverage differed by locus: A, B, C, DRB1 and DQB1 were typed in about 629-640 donors, DQA1 in roughly 500, DPA1 in around 610, and DPB1 in approximately 450. Four or five DR-DQ haplotypes were handled as single units for association and clustering because linkage in the cohort was strong. Among a few hundred genotyped donors of the cohort, an average of roughly 240,000 unique TCR beta nucleotide sequences were sequenced per donor, around 18% of them non-productive. The full study reports these points: Across donors, most TCR sequences were observed very rarely, whereas some public TCRs were present in many individuals. In a later analysis, most CMV-associated TCR beta chains were found to appear HLA-restricted, with HLA associations seemingly driven largely by CMV exposure. Cytomegalovirus status was reported to be diagnosed by the classifier with high specificity and sensitivity in both the original and validation cohorts. The presence/absence analyses assumed that sequencing depth was roughly uniform across donors, and that assumption may not be true. Specific HLA alleles were associated with 16,951 TCR beta sequences at a false discovery rate of 0.05 in a later analysis. When HLA alleles, especially DR and DQ, strongly co-occurred, TCR associations were difficult to assign to individual alleles. CMV serostatus was the only immune exposure information available for the cohort. In a later genetic analysis, a missense DCLRE1C variant was associated with V-gene and J-gene trimming of TCR beta chains, and the association was replicated in an independent cohort. According to a later analysis, parvovirus B19, influenza, CMV and Epstein-Barr virus appeared linked to several top co-occurrence clusters. In a later analysis, the rate of TCR association differed among HLA loci, with DRB1 alleles having the most associated TCRs and HLA-C alleles having the fewest. Three of the identified cytomegalovirus-associated TCR beta chains were confirmed in vitro to be specific for cytomegalovirus antigens. Correlated functional status among segregating V segments might reflect linkage disequilibrium, but an unknown experimental factor could not be ruled out. The authors suggested that the approach could potentially be extended to other disease states and immunological phenotypes. According to a later genetic analysis, donors in an Asian-associated ancestry cluster had fewer N-insertions in productive TCRs than the approximately 630-donor mean. This cohort had only TCR beta chains sequenced, and the lack of alpha or paired-chain data limited which features could be detected. A further reported finding was that TCR beta sequences accurately predicted the HLA-A and HLA-B alleles for most subjects in the first cohort. Because HLA typing was unavailable for some donors at each locus, only the typed subset was used in association tests. Broadly in line with IMGT annotations, most TCR beta V segments showed up in productive rearrangements about 87% or about 30% of the time in an earlier analysis of several hundred of the donors. A group of highly shared sequence variants was considered likely to be a technical artifact of the sequencing pipeline. The study gave a list of under 200 TCR beta chains associated with cytomegalovirus. In a later analysis, HLA-associated TCR beta chains were found to be more clonally expanded and to have lower generation probabilities than equally common non-associated chains. Because counts were too low, under 20 rarely observed V segments, including chromosome 9 orphons, were left out of the earlier analysis of some 600 of the donors.

Preparation of the library involved the immunoSEQ multiplex PCR assay. The multiplex PCR relied on a mix of 60 forward primers for TCR Vbeta segments and 13 reverse primers for TCR Jbeta segments. The CDR3 region of rearranged TCR beta genes was amplified from genomic DNA with a multiplex PCR assay. The amplified TCR beta libraries were sequenced on the Illumina HiSeq System as 87-base-pair reads. Per the original workflow: A later analysis counted some 74 million unique TCR beta chains across the 640 or so repertoires, and some 12 million of these chains were shared by at least two donors. Raw reads were error-corrected and collapsed into unique sequences with a nearest-neighbor algorithm that merged closely related sequences to remove PCR and sequencing errors. CDR3 sequences were aligned to IMGT reference sequences to assign V, D and J gene segments. Each retained sequence needed at least a six-nucleotide match to both a V gene segment and a J gene segment. A rearrangement counted as productive if the CDR3 had no stop codons and remained in frame with V and J, and every other rearrangement counted as non-productive. CDR3 was defined by IMGT convention, running from the second conserved V-encoded cysteine to the conserved J-encoded phenylalanine. In an earlier analysis of around 600 of the donors, sequences lacking an unambiguous match to a single V gene segment were excluded. In an earlier analysis of around 590 of the donors, a V segment was called functional when productive rearrangements were above 56.7%, and segregating when the standard deviation between donors exceeded 5%. A statistical classification framework was developed to diagnose cytomegalovirus status using the catalog of TCR beta chain sequences. A later analysis assigned V and J genes by comparing TCR nucleotide sequences with IMGT/GENE-DB human TR gene sequences. Using the TCRdist pipeline, a later analysis assigned CDR3 sequences along with most-parsimonious VDJ recombination scenarios. A later analysis defined each TCR beta chain by its CDR3 amino acid sequence plus V-gene family, and excluded reads lacking a unique V-gene family. In a later analysis, 550 to 650 highly shared, low-generation-probability nucleotide sequences were removed to address suspected cross-contamination and a sequencing artifact. In a later analysis, a clonal expansion index for each public chain was calculated from normalized within-repertoire ranks of inferred template counts. A later analysis computed generation probabilities with a VDJ recombination model fitted to out-of-frame rearrangements, and checked the results against IGoR. Hypergeometric tests were used in a later analysis to score TCR-TCR, TCR-HLA and TCR-CMV co-occurrence, with a repertoire-size bias correction applied to the TCR pairs. In a later analysis, false discovery rates were estimated by permuting HLA or CMV assignments 20 times. A later analysis grouped co-occurring TCRs with DBSCAN, adding TCRdist sequence similarity when clustering within HLA-allele-positive subsets. Repertoires with fewer than 30,000 or more than 120,000 public chains, plus five repertoires with anomalous nucleotide sharing, were excluded from co-occurrence clustering. Held by TCRdb, this immuneACCESS table contains in-frame sequences only and omits some clones. Under half of the omission traces to an unresolved V gene where checked; the cause of the rest is unknown. The DNA was the basis for D and trimming; V, J and clone size are from that table. The sample records around 70,000 clones, approximately 78% of which are singletons. The ten largest clones take up around 3% of the sample.

This TCR derives from a girl aged 5-17 years in good health and CMV-seropositive. Sequenced input: PBMCs.

In nucleotides, the sequence is TGTGCCAGCGGCATTGGACAGGGGGAAGCTTTCTTT. The resulting protein is CASGIGQGEAFF. The chain is assembled from TRBV6-1 and TRBJ1-1; 9 of the junction bases match TRBD1. The CDR3 numbers 12 residues from cysteine through phenylalanine. Only the CDR3 portion is preserved as DNA: 36 bases, with reading frame beginning at the first base. Unmatched junction bases come to 6, with V trimmed by 8 bases and J by 8 bases. CDR1 and CDR2 were assigned from the germline V gene as MNHNS and SASEGT.